A single sample is the source of the 30 T cell receptor beta chains below, sequenced in a study of blood T cells in healthy people across ages (dated by TCRdb to the mid-2010s). Library creation used 5' RACE. The sequencer listed for this sample is Illumina HiSeq 2500. A second PCR of about 6 to 11 cycles was performed with a sample-barcoded 5' primer and a J-beta primer mix. In-frame beta chains were kept once TCRdb had trimmed the public reads at Q25 with fastp and called clones with MiXCR. Rows are unified per CDR3 protein, each entry keeping the most common DNA and genes. This sample gives some 1,500,000 distinct CDR3 sequences in total; about 45% of them show up just once. 4% of the sample is in the top ten clones. Material: blood. These receptors were collected from a woman under 30 in good health.

The chain joins TRBV20-1 to TRBJ2-7, with 8 bases aligning to TRBD2. The germline V gene has CDR1 DFQATT and CDR2 SNEGSKA (reference sequence). V dropped 0 bases and J dropped 5; count of bases not matched to a gene: 6. The CDR3 is 14 amino acids. CDR3 residues: CSAREGLEIHEQYF. The CDR3 coding sequence is TGCAGTGCTAGAGAGGGACTAGAGATCCACGAGCAGTACTTC.

This clonotype was counted a few times. The chain recombines TRBV20-1 with TRBJ2-1; no clear D. The CDR3 consists of 15 residues. V was pared by 3 bases and J by 4 bases, with 16 bases between. In germline, CDR1 is DFQATT, CDR2 SNEGSKA (reference sequence). CDR3 bases: TGCAGTGCTAGTGACCCAGCGCAAATGTACAATGAGCAGTTCTTC. Its protein is CSASDPAQMYNEQFF.

This clonotype has just a few counts. This chain joins TRBV6-2 or TRBV6-3 and TRBJ2-3; D is perhaps TRBD2 (6 bases). V lost 2 bases and J 9 bases, leaving 18 bases between the germline ends. The CDR3 length is 15 residues. CDR1 is MNHEY, CDR2 SVGEGT, per germline. DNA for the CDR3: TGTGCCAGCAGTTACGAGGGATCCCTCGCGGGAACGCAGTATTTT. This sequence encodes CASSYEGSLAGTQYF.

The chain is built from TRBV20-1 and TRBJ2-7, with D perhaps assigned TRBD1 or TRBD2 (6 bases each). The germline V gene has CDR1 DFQATT and CDR2 SNEGSKA (reference sequence). This CDR3 spans 13 amino acids. V lost 3 bases and J lost 0, with 9 bases in between. Here the CDR3 reads CSASGGYSYEQYF. The CDR3 DNA is TGCAGTGCTAGCGGGGGCTACTCCTACGAGCAGTACTTC.

DNA of the CDR3: TGCAGTGCTAGACTTTCGGCTTCTGGGGCTTTCTTT. Its protein is CSARLSASGAFF. The V gene is TRBV20-1, the J gene TRBJ1-1; D is ambiguous. The CDR3 spans 12 residues. V lost 2 bases to trimming and J lost 11 bases, with 15 bases between them. Per the germline V gene, CDR1 is DFQATT and CDR2 is SNEGSKA (reference sequence).

The genes are TRBV2 and TRBJ2-5; D might be TRBD2 (5 bases). The length of the CDR3 is 15 residues. Germline lookup yields CDR1 SNHLY and CDR2 FYNNEI. The V and J ends lost 3 bases and 5 bases respectively, with 16 bases between them. Here the CDR3 DNA reads TGTGCCAGCAGTGATTTCGTGGGAGTGAGGGAGACCCAGTACTTC. It is translated as CASSDFVGVRETQYF.

The chain is built from TRBV29-1 and TRBJ2-5; 8 bases are a match to TRBD2. Germline lookup yields CDR1 SQVTM and CDR2 ANQGSEA. This CDR3 region has 16 residues. Losses at the gene ends were 3 bases for V and 4 bases for J; bases not matched to a gene: 13. The CDR3 here is CSVEIRREAGRETQYF. The DNA of the CDR3 is TGCAGCGTTGAGATCCGGCGGGAGGCAGGGCGAGAGACCCAGTACTTC.

The chain recombines TRBV6-1 with TRBJ2-1, with 14 nucleotides matching TRBD2. CDR3 length equals 17 residues. Germline trimming cut 6 bases from V and 2 bases from J; bases unmatched to any gene: 6. From germline, CDR1 is MNHNS and CDR2 SASEGT. The CDR3 DNA reads TGTGCCAGCAGGCCCGGGACTAGCGGGAGCACCTACAATGAGCAGTTCTTC. It encodes CASRPGTSGSTYNEQFF.

V usage is TRBV5-1 and J usage is TRBJ1-2; possibly TRBD1 for D (5 bases). Trimming left V 3 bases short and J 3 bases short, with 12 bases between. Germline lookup yields CDR1 SGHRS and CDR2 YFSETQ. The CDR3 runs 14 residues. DNA of the CDR3: TGCGCCAGCAGCTCCGGGGGAGGGGACTATGGCTACACCTTC. Amino acids: CASSSGGGDYGYTF.

The CDR3 is CSVEEGTGVAEAFF. Here the CDR3 DNA reads TGCAGCGTTGAAGAAGGTACAGGGGTTGCTGAAGCTTTCTTT. The J gene is TRBJ1-1, the V gene TRBV29-1, with 7 bases matching TRBD1. The CDR3 runs to 14 residues. The germline V gene encodes CDR1 SQVTM and CDR2 ANQGSEA. J was trimmed by 6 bases and V by 0 bases; bases with no gene match: 7.

With regard to this clonotype: One end of the junction is discordant with germline, which a read error may explain. The DNA of the CDR3 is TGCAGCGCCCGGACAGGATTGCTCTATGGCTACATCTTC. Protein: CSARTGLLYGYIF. The J gene is TRBJ1-2, the V gene TRBV29-1; 7 bases are a match to TRBD1. CDR3 size: 13 residues. Per germline, CDR1 SQVTM and CDR2 ANQGSEA.

This sequence joins TRBV10-3 and TRBJ1-1; no clear D gene. This CDR3 contains 13 residues. From germline, CDR1 is ENHRY and CDR2 SYGVKD. V shed 0 bases and J shed 10 bases, with 12 bases lying between them. This CDR3 is CAISESGSPGAFF. The DNA of the CDR3 is TGTGCCATCAGTGAGTCCGGGTCCCCTGGAGCTTTCTTT.

V and J are TRBV7-9 and TRBJ1-1; 9 bases are a match to TRBD1. The CDR3 extends over 15 amino acids. Unmatched junction bases numbered 10, after V lost 5 bases and J lost 6 bases. Germline lookup yields CDR1 SEHNR and CDR2 FQNEAQ (reference sequence). The DNA of the CDR3 is TGTGCCAGCAGCGTCCGGGACAGGGAGGTCCCTGAAGCTTTCTTT. Translating it yields CASSVRDREVPEAFF.

The sample holds a few counts of this clonotype. V gene TRBV12-3 or TRBV12-4 combines with J gene TRBJ1-6; D remains ambiguous. V lost 2 bases and J lost 5, with 10 bases in between. This CDR3 spans 15 amino acids. The CDR3 region has the DNA TGTGCCAGCAGTTTAATGGCAGCTCATAATTCACCCCTCCACTTT. Encoded protein: CASSLMAAHNSPLHF.

This clonotype occurred a few times. The chain links TRBV7-2 to TRBJ2-3; tentatively, D is TRBD2 (6 bases). Germline values: CDR1 SGHTA, CDR2 FQGNSA. The V gene lost 1 base and the J gene lost 3 bases, with 17 bases spanning the gap. This CDR3 spans 17 amino acids. The CDR3 region is CASSLGTGRWGTDTQYF. CDR3 sequence (DNA): TGTGCCAGCAGCTTAGGGACGGGGAGGTGGGGGACAGATACGCAGTATTTT.

This clonotype was seen many times. V is TRBV29-1 and J is TRBJ2-7; D is perhaps TRBD1 (6 bases). Between the trimmed V and J ends, which lost 4 bases and 0 bases, there was a span of 22 bases. Looked up from germline, CDR1 is SQVTM and CDR2 is ANQGSEA. The length of the CDR3 is 17 residues. The chain's CDR3 is CSVGLRTDGISSYEQYF. The CDR3 DNA is TGCAGCGTTGGCCTAAGGACAGATGGGATCAGCTCCTACGAGCAGTACTTC.

The CDR3 coding sequence is TGCGCCAGCAGCCAAGGTCTTCGGGGGGCGGGGGATACGCAGTATTTT. Translating it yields CASSQGLRGAGDTQYF. The genes are TRBV4-3 and TRBJ2-3; D might be TRBD2 (7 bases). Trimming took 1 base from V and 6 from J, leaving 17 bases between them. The CDR3 is made up of 16 amino acids. CDR1 is LGHNA, CDR2 YSLEER, per germline.

The chain couples TRBV27 to TRBJ2-7; D could derive from TRBD1 or TRBD2 (7 bases each). CDR3 length equals 12 residues. V lost 6 bases and J 5 bases, leaving 11 bases between the germline ends. Germline V gene sequence: CDR1 MNHEY, CDR2 SMNVEV (reference sequence). The CDR3 nucleotides read TGTGCCAGCAGGGGGGGGACAGACGAGCAGTACTTC. The encoded protein is CASRGGTDEQYF.

J is TRBJ2-7 and V is TRBV28; no clear D gene. Germline lookup yields CDR1 MDHEN and CDR2 SYDVKM. Trimming took off 7 bases at V and 0 bases at J, with 13 bases between the two ends. The CDR3 has 14 residues. Here the CDR3 DNA reads TGTGCCAGCATCCGGGCCAAGAGCTCCTACGAGCAGTACTTC. Translation gives CASIRAKSSYEQYF.

This clonotype has only a few counts. The rearrangement uses TRBV4-2 and TRBJ2-7; 8 nucleotides agree with TRBD2. Losses at the gene ends were 1 base for V and 7 bases for J; bases not matched to a gene: 12. The CDR3 loop spans 16 amino acids. The germline gives CDR1 LGHNA, CDR2 YNFKEQ. The CDR3 nucleotides are TGTGCCAGCAGCCAAGTCTCGCAGCGGGAGTTTAATGAGCAGTACTTC. This translates into CASSQVSQREFNEQYF.

This clonotype was seen more than once but under ten times. The CDR3 coding sequence is TGTGCCAGCAGCTTGTACAGCGCGATTAATGAAGCTTTCTTT. Protein product: CASSLYSAINEAFF. The chain carries TRBV7-2 and TRBJ1-1; D is uncertain. CDR1 and CDR2 (germline): SGHTA, FQGNSA. The CDR3 has 14 amino acids. Trimming removed 3 bases at V and 7 bases at J, with 15 bases between.

The chain employs TRBV20-1 and TRBJ2-3, with 14 bases matching TRBD2. Trimming took 0 bases from V and 4 from J; bases not matched to a gene: 12. This CDR3 contains 19 residues. CDR1 and CDR2 from the germline V gene are DFQATT and SNEGSKA (reference sequence). The chain's CDR3 is CSARDWTSGGPGFADTQYF. CDR3 nucleotide sequence: TGCAGTGCTAGAGATTGGACTAGCGGGGGGCCGGGTTTCGCAGATACGCAGTATTTT.

Here the CDR3 reads CASSFTGITGELFF. In DNA, the CDR3 is TGTGCCAGCAGTTTTACAGGGATCACCGGGGAGCTGTTTTTT. The rearrangement joins TRBV6-5 to TRBJ2-2; TRBD1 is a possible D gene (6 bases). Trimming cost V 4 bases and J 4 bases, with 10 bases left between them. Germline V gene data show CDR1 as MNHEY and CDR2 as SVGAGI. This CDR3 is built from 14 residues.

Regarding this clonotype: A much larger clonotype is one base distant, so this may be a read error. This chain joins TRBV12-3 or TRBV12-4 and TRBJ2-3; tentatively, D is TRBD1 (5 bases). The CDR3 totals 14 residues. CDR3 in amino acids: CARSLTASTDTQYF. DNA of the CDR3: TGTGCCAGAAGTTTGACAGCTAGCACAGATACGCAGTATTTT.

J is TRBJ2-1 and V is TRBV6-1; 7 nucleotides match TRBD1. CDR3 length equals 16 residues. Germline CDR1 reads MNHNS; CDR2 reads SASEGT. The trim removed 5 bases at V and 12 bases at J, leaving 19 bases unmatched. CDR3 loop: CASSNHRQGANRRQFF. The CDR3 bases are TGTGCCAGCAGTAATCATAGACAGGGAGCAAACCGCAGGCAGTTCTTC.

In this sample, this clonotype turned up a few times. The V and J genes are TRBV29-1 and TRBJ1-1; D call uncertain. Trimming took off 3 bases at V and 7 bases at J, with 12 bases between the two ends. The CDR3 is 12 amino acids. Germline V CDR1 and CDR2: SQVTM, ANQGSEA. CDR3 sequence: CSVEENDLEAFF. The DNA for the CDR3 is TGCAGCGTTGAGGAGAATGACCTTGAAGCTTTCTTT.

This rearrangement joins TRBV2 to TRBJ2-1, with TRBD1 identical over 10 bases. Germline CDR1 SNHLY, CDR2 FYNNEI. The CDR3 length is 15 residues. The V segment lost 7 bases and the J segment 2 bases; nucleotides outside the gene matches: 5. DNA of the CDR3: TGTGCCAGCACCCGGGACAGGGGAACCTACAATGAGCAGTTCTTC. This translates into CASTRDRGTYNEQFF.

V and J are TRBV27 and TRBJ2-1; possible D gene TRBD2, 6 bases. The V end lost 5 bases, the J end lost 6 bases, and 20 bases lay between the germline ends. CDR1 is MNHEY and CDR2 is SMNVEV in the germline V gene (reference sequence). The CDR3 has 16 residues. CDR3 nucleotides: TGTGCCAGCAGTCCCCAAGGAGGGGAACTATTCAATGAGCAGTTCTTC. It codes for CASSPQGGELFNEQFF.

This clonotype was counted at least ten times. This sequence joins TRBV7-2 and TRBJ2-1, with 11 bases fitting TRBD2. V was clipped by 5 bases and J by 7 bases; unmatched bases: 13. CDR3 length: 17 amino acids. In germline, CDR1 is SGHTA, CDR2 FQGNSA. The chain's CDR3 is CASSQVGLAATGNEQFF. The CDR3 DNA sequence: TGTGCCAGCAGCCAAGTGGGACTAGCGGCAACGGGGAATGAGCAGTTCTTC.

This chain connects TRBV3-1 to TRBJ2-7; 10 nucleotides line up with TRBD2. CDR3 size: 15 residues. CDR1 LGHDT and CDR2 YNNKEL come from the germline V gene (reference sequence). The ends lost 8 bases at V and 1 base at J; junction bases unmatched: 8. The CDR3 reads CASGRGLADSYEQYF. Written as DNA, the CDR3 is TGTGCCAGCGGTCGAGGACTAGCGGATTCCTACGAGCAGTACTTC.